This record covers a single T cell receptor beta chain. Its antigen remains unknown. TCRdb's copy holds only in-frame clones and misses some; the assay was immunoSEQ multiplex PCR. The sample consists of roughly 49,000 clones, less than 90% of them appearing once. V gave up 0 bases and J gave up 2 bases, with 17 bases separating them. CDR1 and CDR2 (germline): SGHRS, YFSETQ. The CDR3 is made up of 18 amino acids. These data are taken from a study of cytotoxic CD8 clonotypes in ibrutinib-treated CLL. About the research overall: Specimens for response were gathered following a median around a year of therapy, spanning 6 to 36. Study-level findings and limits: Clonality was higher at baseline than in age-matched healthy donors and tracked circulating CD8+ T-cell counts. Clonality was higher at ibrutinib response and returned toward baseline at progression. Shared public clonotypes were rare, and on treatment they either got smaller or stayed the same.

This sample comprised PBMCs, obtained after 24 months of ibrutinib treatment. The chain employs TRBV5-1 and TRBJ1-4; D is ambiguous. The TCR was taken from a human donor with chronic lymphocytic leukemia. Written as DNA, the CDR3 is TGCGCCAGCAGCTTGGGCGCCCCTCTCTCAGGTACTAATGAAAAACTGTTTTTT. Translating gives CASSLGAPLSGTNEKLFF. Full variable domain (outside the CDR3, taken from reference TRBV5-1 and TRBJ1-4): KAGVTQTPRYLIKTRGQQVTLSCSPISGHRSVSWYQQTPGQGLQFLFEYFSETQRNKGNFPGRFSGRQFSNSRSEMNVSTLELGDSALYLCASSLGAPLSGTNEKLFFGSGTQLSVL.